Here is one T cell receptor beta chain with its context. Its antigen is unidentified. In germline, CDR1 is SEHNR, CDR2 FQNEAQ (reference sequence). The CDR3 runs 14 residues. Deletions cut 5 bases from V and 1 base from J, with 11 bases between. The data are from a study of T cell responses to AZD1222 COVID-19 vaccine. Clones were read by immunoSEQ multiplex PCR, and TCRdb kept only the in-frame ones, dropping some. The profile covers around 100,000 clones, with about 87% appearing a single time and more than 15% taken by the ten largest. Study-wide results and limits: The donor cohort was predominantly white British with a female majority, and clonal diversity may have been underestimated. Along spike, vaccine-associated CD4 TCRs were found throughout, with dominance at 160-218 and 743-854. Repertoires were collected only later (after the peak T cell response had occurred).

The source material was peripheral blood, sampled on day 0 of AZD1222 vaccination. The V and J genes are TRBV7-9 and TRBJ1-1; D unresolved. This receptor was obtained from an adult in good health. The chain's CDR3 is CASSQWGGNTEAFF. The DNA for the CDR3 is TGTGCCAGCAGCCAATGGGGAGGGAACACTGAAGCTTTCTTT.